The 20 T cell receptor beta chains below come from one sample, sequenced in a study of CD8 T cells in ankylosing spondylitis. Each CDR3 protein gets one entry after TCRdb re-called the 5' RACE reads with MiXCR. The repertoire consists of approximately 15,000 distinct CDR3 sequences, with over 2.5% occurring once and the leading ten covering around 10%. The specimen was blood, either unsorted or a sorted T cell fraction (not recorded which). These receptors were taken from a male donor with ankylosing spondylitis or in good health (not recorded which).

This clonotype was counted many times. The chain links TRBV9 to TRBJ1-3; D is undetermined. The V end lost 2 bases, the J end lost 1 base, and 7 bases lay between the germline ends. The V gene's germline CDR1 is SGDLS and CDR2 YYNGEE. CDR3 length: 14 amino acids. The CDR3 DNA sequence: TGTGCCAGCAGCGTGCGGACGTCTGGAAACACCATATATTTT. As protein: CASSVRTSGNTIYF.

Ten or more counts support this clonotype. CDR3 protein: CASSPAKNIQYF. The CDR3 region has the DNA TGTGCCAGCAGCCCAGCCAAAAACATTCAGTACTTC. The V gene is TRBV9, the J gene TRBJ2-4; D is unclear. V was trimmed by 4 bases and J by 0 bases, leaving 2 bases between them. The CDR3 spans 12 residues. Germline values: CDR1 SGDLS, CDR2 YYNGEE. The variable domain in full, with the rest retrieved from reference TRBV9 and TRBJ2-4, is DSGVTQTPKHLITATGQRVTLRCSPRSGDLSVYWYQQSLDQGLQFLIQYYNGEERAKGNILERFSAQQFPDLHSELNLSSLELGDSALYFCASSPAKNIQYFGAGTRLSVL.

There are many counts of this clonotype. This chain's CDR3 is CASSVGSGGASEQFF. Here the CDR3 DNA reads TGTGCCAGCAGCGTAGGCAGCGGGGGGGCGAGTGAGCAGTTCTTC. V usage is TRBV9 and J usage is TRBJ2-1; TRBD2 matches 10 bases. Unmatched junction bases numbered 6, after V lost 0 bases and J lost 9 bases. This CDR3 spans 15 amino acids. From germline, CDR1 is SGDLS and CDR2 YYNGEE.

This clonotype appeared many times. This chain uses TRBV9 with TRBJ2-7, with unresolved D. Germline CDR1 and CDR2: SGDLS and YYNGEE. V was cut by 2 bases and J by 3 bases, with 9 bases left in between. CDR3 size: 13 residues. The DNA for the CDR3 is TGTGCCAGCAGCGTCGACACCGACTACGAGCAGTACTTC. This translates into CASSVDTDYEQYF. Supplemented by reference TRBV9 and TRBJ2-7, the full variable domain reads DSGVTQTPKHLITATGQRVTLRCSPRSGDLSVYWYQQSLDQGLQFLIQYYNGEERAKGNILERFSAQQFPDLHSELNLSSLELGDSALYFCASSVDTDYEQYFGPGTRLTVT.

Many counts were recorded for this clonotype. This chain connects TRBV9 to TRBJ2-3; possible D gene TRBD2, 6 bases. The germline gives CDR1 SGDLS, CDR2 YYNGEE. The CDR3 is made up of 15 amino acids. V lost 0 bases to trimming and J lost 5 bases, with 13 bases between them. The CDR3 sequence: CASSVASGSGDTQYF. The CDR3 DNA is TGTGCCAGCAGCGTAGCTTCCGGGAGCGGAGATACGCAGTATTTT.

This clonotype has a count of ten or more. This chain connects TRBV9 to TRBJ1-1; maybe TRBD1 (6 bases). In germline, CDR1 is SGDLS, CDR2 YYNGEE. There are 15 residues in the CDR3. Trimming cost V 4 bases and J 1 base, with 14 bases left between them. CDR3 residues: CASSLKTGRNTEAFF. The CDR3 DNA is TGTGCCAGCAGCTTAAAGACAGGTCGGAACACTGAAGCTTTCTTT. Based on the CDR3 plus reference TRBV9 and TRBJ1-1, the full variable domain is DSGVTQTPKHLITATGQRVTLRCSPRSGDLSVYWYQQSLDQGLQFLIQYYNGEERAKGNILERFSAQQFPDLHSELNLSSLELGDSALYFCASSLKTGRNTEAFFGQGTRLTVV.

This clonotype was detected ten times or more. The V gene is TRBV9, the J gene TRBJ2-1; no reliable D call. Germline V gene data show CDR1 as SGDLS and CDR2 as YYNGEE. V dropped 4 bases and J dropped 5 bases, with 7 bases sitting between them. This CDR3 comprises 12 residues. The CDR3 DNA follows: TGTGCCAGCAGCCCAGGAAACAATGAGCAGTTCTTC. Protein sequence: CASSPGNNEQFF.

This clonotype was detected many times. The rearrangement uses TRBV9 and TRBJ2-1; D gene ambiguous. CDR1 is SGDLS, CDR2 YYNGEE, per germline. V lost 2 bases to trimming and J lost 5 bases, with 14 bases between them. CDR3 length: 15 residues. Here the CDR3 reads CASSVGWISDNEQFF. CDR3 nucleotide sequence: TGTGCCAGCAGCGTCGGATGGATATCGGACAATGAGCAGTTCTTC. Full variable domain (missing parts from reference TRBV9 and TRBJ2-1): DSGVTQTPKHLITATGQRVTLRCSPRSGDLSVYWYQQSLDQGLQFLIQYYNGEERAKGNILERFSAQQFPDLHSELNLSSLELGDSALYFCASSVGWISDNEQFFGPGTRLTVL.

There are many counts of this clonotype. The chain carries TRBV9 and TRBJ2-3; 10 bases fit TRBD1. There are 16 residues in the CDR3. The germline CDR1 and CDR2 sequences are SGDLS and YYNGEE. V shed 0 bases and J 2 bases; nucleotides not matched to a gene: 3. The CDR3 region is CASSVAGTGVTDTQYF. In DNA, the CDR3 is TGTGCCAGCAGCGTAGCTGGGACAGGGGTCACAGATACGCAGTATTTT.

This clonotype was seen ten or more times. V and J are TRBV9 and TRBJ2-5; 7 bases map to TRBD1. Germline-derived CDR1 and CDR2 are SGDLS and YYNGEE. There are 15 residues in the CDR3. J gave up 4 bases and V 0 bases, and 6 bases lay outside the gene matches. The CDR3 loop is CASSVARGGPETQYF. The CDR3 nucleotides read TGTGCCAGCAGCGTAGCTCGAGGGGGCCCAGAGACCCAGTACTTC.

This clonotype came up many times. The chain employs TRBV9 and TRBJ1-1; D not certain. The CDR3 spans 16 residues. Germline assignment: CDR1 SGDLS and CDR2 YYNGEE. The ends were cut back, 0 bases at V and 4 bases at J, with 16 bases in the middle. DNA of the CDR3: TGTGCCAGCAGCGTAGATGTAGGACGGCTGGGCACTGAAGCTTTCTTT. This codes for CASSVDVGRLGTEAFF.

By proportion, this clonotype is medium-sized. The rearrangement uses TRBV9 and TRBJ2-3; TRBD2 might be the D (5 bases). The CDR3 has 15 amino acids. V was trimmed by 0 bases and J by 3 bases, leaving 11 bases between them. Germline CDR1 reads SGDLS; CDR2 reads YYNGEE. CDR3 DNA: TGTGCCAGCAGCGTAGCCGGGTGGAGGACAGATACGCAGTATTTT. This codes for CASSVAGWRTDTQYF. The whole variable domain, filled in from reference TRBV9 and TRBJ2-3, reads DSGVTQTPKHLITATGQRVTLRCSPRSGDLSVYWYQQSLDQGLQFLIQYYNGEERAKGNILERFSAQQFPDLHSELNLSSLELGDSALYFCASSVAGWRTDTQYFGPGTRLTVL.

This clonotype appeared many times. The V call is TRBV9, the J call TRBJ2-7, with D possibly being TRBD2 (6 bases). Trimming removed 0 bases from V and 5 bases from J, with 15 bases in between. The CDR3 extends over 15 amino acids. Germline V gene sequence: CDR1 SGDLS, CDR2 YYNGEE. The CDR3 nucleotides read TGTGCCAGCAGCGTAGAGGGGACTTCATCACACGAGCAGTACTTC. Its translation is CASSVEGTSSHEQYF.

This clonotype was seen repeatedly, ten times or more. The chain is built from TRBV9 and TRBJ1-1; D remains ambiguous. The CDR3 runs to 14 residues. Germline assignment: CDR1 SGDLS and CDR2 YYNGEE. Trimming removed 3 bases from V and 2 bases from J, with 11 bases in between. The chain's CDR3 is CASSAGQSNTEAFF. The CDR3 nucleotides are TGTGCCAGCAGCGCCGGGCAGTCCAACACTGAAGCTTTCTTT.

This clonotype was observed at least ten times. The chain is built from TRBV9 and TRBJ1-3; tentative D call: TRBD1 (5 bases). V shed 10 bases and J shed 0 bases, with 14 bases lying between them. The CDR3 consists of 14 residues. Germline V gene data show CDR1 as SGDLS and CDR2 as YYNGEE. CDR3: CASTGHGSGNTIYF. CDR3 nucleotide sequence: TGTGCCTCCACGGGGCACGGCTCTGGAAACACCATATATTTT.

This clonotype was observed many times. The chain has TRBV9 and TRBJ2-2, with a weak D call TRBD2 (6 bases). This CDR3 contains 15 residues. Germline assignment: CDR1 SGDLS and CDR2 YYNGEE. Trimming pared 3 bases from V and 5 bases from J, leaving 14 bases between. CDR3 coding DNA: TGTGCCAGCAGCGGAGCTTTGGCGGGAACCGGGGAGCTGTTTTTT. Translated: CASSGALAGTGELFF.

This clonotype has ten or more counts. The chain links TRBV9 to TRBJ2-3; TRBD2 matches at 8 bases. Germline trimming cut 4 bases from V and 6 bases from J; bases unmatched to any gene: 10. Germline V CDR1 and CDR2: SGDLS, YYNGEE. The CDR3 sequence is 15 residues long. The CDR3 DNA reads TGTGCCAGCAGCACCCTCGGGGGGGCCGAGGATACGCAGTATTTT. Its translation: CASSTLGGAEDTQYF. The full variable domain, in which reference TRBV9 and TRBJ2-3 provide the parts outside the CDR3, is DSGVTQTPKHLITATGQRVTLRCSPRSGDLSVYWYQQSLDQGLQFLIQYYNGEERAKGNILERFSAQQFPDLHSELNLSSLELGDSALYFCASSTLGGAEDTQYFGPGTRLTVL.

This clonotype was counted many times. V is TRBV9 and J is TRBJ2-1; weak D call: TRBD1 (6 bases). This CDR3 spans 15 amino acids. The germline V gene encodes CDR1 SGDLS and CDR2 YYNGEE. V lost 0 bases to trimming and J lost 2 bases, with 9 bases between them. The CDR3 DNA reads TGTGCCAGCAGCGTAGGGGACATCACCTACAATGAGCAGTTCTTC. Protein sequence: CASSVGDITYNEQFF.

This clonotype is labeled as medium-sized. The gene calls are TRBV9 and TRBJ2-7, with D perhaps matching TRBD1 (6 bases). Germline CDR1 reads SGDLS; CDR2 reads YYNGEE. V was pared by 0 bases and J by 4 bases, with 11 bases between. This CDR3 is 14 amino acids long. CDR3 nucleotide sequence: TGTGCCAGCAGCGTAGGGCAGGGGACATACGAGCAGTACTTC. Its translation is CASSVGQGTYEQYF.

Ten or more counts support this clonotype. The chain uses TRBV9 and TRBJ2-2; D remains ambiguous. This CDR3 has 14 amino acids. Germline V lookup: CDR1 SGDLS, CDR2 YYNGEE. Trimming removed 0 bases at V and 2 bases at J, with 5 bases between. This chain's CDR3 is CASSVDVNTGELFF. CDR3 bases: TGTGCCAGCAGCGTAGACGTTAACACCGGGGAGCTGTTTTTT.